Below are 16 T cell receptor beta chains sequenced from a single sample in a study of T cells in Graves' hyperthyroidism and ophthalmopathy. RNA transcripts were the template for amplifying TCR beta CDR3 regions. HTBI primers were the set used in a first-round RT-PCR of the TCR CDR3. TCRdb re-analysed the multiplex PCR reads in MiXCR, keeping a single row per CDR3 protein. Among 550,000 to 650,000 distinct CDR3 sequences listed, 14% were seen once. Sample: blood. The receptors derive from a woman between 40 and 50 years old with Graves' hyperthyroidism.

This clonotype showed up many times. V usage is TRBV10-3 and J usage is TRBJ1-2; D uncertain. Per germline, CDR1 ENHRY and CDR2 SYGVKD. This CDR3 spans 12 amino acids. V lost 2 bases to trimming and J lost 3 bases, with 4 bases between them. The CDR3 bases are TGTGCCATCAGTGAGGGGGACTATGGCTACACCTTC. This gives the protein CAISEGDYGYTF.

The gene calls are TRBV14 and TRBJ2-7; D is perhaps TRBD1 (5 bases). The germline V and J ends were trimmed by 4 bases and 3 bases, with 16 bases remaining between them. This CDR3 contains 15 residues. CDR1 and CDR2 from the germline V gene are SGHDN and FVKESK. The CDR3 sequence: CASSPLDNPHYEQYF. Written as DNA, the CDR3 is TGTGCCAGCAGCCCTTTGGACAACCCCCACTACGAGCAGTACTTC.

Many counts were recorded for this clonotype. The genes are TRBV20-1 and TRBJ1-6, with 7 bases matching TRBD1. The CDR3 has 14 amino acids. Germline CDR1 is DFQATT and CDR2 is SNEGSKA (reference sequence). Losses at the gene ends were 1 base for V and 5 bases for J; bases not matched to a gene: 2. CDR3 in amino acids: CSARAGTDNSPLHF. The CDR3 DNA reads as TGCAGTGCTAGAGCCGGGACAGATAATTCACCCCTCCACTTT.

This clonotype has only one observation. This chain connects TRBV9 to TRBJ2-3; TRBD2 agrees at 16 bases. Looked up from germline, CDR1 is SGDLS and CDR2 is YYNGEE. The CDR3 is 22 amino acids. V trimming: 4 bases; J trimming: 2 bases; junction bases outside the gene matches: 19. Here the CDR3 reads CASSLEVGLAGGSPNPTDTQYF. CDR3 nucleotides: TGTGCCAGCAGCTTAGAGGTGGGACTAGCGGGAGGGTCCCCGAACCCCACAGATACGCAGTATTTT. Full variable domain (outside the CDR3, taken from reference TRBV9 and TRBJ2-3): DSGVTQTPKHLITATGQRVTLRCSPRSGDLSVYWYQQSLDQGLQFLIQYYNGEERAKGNILERFSAQQFPDLHSELNLSSLELGDSALYFCASSLEVGLAGGSPNPTDTQYFGPGTRLTVL.

This clonotype appeared many times. The chain is built from TRBV9 and TRBJ2-2, with 12 positions matching TRBD2. The V and J ends lost 3 bases and 0 bases, in that order; junction bases with no gene match: 6. The CDR3 covers 18 residues. Per the germline V gene, CDR1 is SGDLS and CDR2 is YYNGEE. Written as DNA, the CDR3 is TGTGCCAGCAGCGCCCGGACTAGCGGGAACGCGAACACCGGGGAGCTGTTTTTT. This encodes CASSARTSGNANTGELFF. Full variable domain (rest looked up from reference TRBV9 and TRBJ2-2): DSGVTQTPKHLITATGQRVTLRCSPRSGDLSVYWYQQSLDQGLQFLIQYYNGEERAKGNILERFSAQQFPDLHSELNLSSLELGDSALYFCASSARTSGNANTGELFFGEGSRLTVL.

This clonotype was detected only a few times. J is TRBJ1-1 and V is TRBV19; D call uncertain. The CDR3 contains 14 residues. The germline V gene encodes CDR1 LNHDA and CDR2 SQIVND (reference sequence). The CDR3 DNA reads as TGTGCGAGTGAGCCCCGCTGGGTAAAGACTGAAGCTTTCTTT. Protein product: CASEPRWVKTEAFF.

This clonotype was seen more than once but under ten times. V is TRBV5-1 and J is TRBJ1-6; 10 bases map to TRBD1. Losses at the gene ends were 4 bases for V and 5 bases for J; bases not matched to a gene: 3. Per the germline V gene, CDR1 is SGHRS and CDR2 is YFSETQ. CDR3 length: 15 amino acids. The CDR3 DNA is TGCGCCAGCAGCCGGGACAGGGGTAATAATTCACCCCTCCACTTT. It encodes CASSRDRGNNSPLHF.

This chain connects TRBV5-1 to TRBJ1-1, with TRBD1 as a possible D gene (5 bases). The V end lost 0 bases, the J end lost 4 bases, and 16 bases lay between the germline ends. Per germline, CDR1 SGHRS and CDR2 YFSETQ. The CDR3 covers 16 residues. The CDR3 loop is CASSLDGGLGGTEAFF. The CDR3 coding sequence is TGCGCCAGCAGCTTGGACGGGGGTTTGGGTGGCACTGAAGCTTTCTTT.

The chain is built from TRBV12-3 or TRBV12-4 and TRBJ2-3; D ambiguous. Trimming left V 5 bases short and J 6 bases short, with 12 bases between. The CDR3 sequence is 13 residues long. This CDR3 reads CASSRTERDTQYF. The DNA for the CDR3 is TGTGCCAGCAGTCGGACCGAGAGGGATACGCAGTATTTT.

This clonotype was counted ten times or more. The rearrangement uses TRBV28 and TRBJ2-4; the match to TRBD1 covers 12 bases. V shed 3 bases, J shed 6 bases, and the junction held 3 bases outside the gene matches. Germline V gives CDR1 MDHEN, CDR2 SYDVKM. CDR3 size: 15 residues. The chain's CDR3 is CASSLGQGALNIQYF. The CDR3 DNA is TGTGCCAGCAGTTTGGGACAGGGGGCGTTAAACATTCAGTACTTC.

The rearrangement joins TRBV5-5 to TRBJ1-5; D is undetermined. The CDR3 is 14 residues long. Germline CDR1 and CDR2: SGHKS and YYEKEE (reference sequence). With 0 bases removed from V and 3 bases from J, the gap between germline ends came to 7 bases. The CDR3 is CASSLDGNNQPQHF. The DNA for the CDR3 is TGTGCCAGCAGCTTGGACGGGAACAATCAGCCCCAGCATTTT.

This clonotype was counted at least ten times. The chain joins TRBV11-1 to TRBJ2-3; D is uncertain. CDR1 SGHAT and CDR2 FQDESV come from the germline V gene (reference sequence). The CDR3 consists of 13 residues. V was trimmed by 4 bases and J by 4 bases, leaving 9 bases between them. CDR3 residues: CASSSPRADTQYF. For the CDR3, the DNA is TGTGCCAGCAGCTCCCCTCGGGCAGATACGCAGTATTTT.

This clonotype was seen only a few times. This may arise from a read error, as a much more abundant clone is one base away. It is likely a read error, because the conserved phenylalanine at the end of the CDR3 is missing. The rearrangement links TRBV3-1 to TRBJ1-1, with D uncertain. CDR1 is LGHDT and CDR2 is YNNKEL in the germline V gene (reference sequence). The V and J ends lost 0 bases and 2 bases respectively, with 7 bases between them. This CDR3 contains 14 residues. Here the CDR3 DNA reads TGTGCCAGCAGCCAAGATCCCCGAAACACTGAAGCTTTCTCT. It is translated as CASSQDPRNTEAFS.

This clonotype turned up a few times. The chain joins TRBV4-1 to TRBJ1-1; D not certain. V shed 4 bases and J shed 6 bases, with 12 bases lying between them. This CDR3 is 13 amino acids long. From germline, CDR1 is MGHRA and CDR2 YSYEKL. The CDR3 sequence is CASSPAGDPEAFF. The CDR3 DNA follows: TGCGCCAGCAGCCCAGCCGGGGATCCTGAAGCTTTCTTT.

This clonotype showed up many times. The J gene is TRBJ2-3, the V gene TRBV30; 15 bases agree with TRBD2. The germline V gene encodes CDR1 GTSNPN and CDR2 SVGIG (reference sequence). V dropped 8 bases and J dropped 2; count of bases not matched to a gene: 11. The CDR3 totals 17 residues. The CDR3 DNA reads as TGTGCCGGGGGACTAGCGGGAGGCCCCACGCCCACAGATACGCAGTATTTT. Its protein product is CAGGLAGGPTPTDTQYF. The full variable domain, in which reference TRBV30 and TRBJ2-3 provide the parts outside the CDR3, is SQTIHQWPATLVQPVGSPLSLECTVEGTSNPNLYWYRQAAGRGLQLLFYSVGIGQISSEVPQNLSASRPQDRQFILSSKKLLLSDSGFYLCAGGLAGGPTPTDTQYFGPGTRLTVL.

This clonotype came up many times. The chain joins TRBV3-1 to TRBJ1-3; 8 bases map to TRBD1. The CDR3 extends over 17 amino acids. V lost 1 base to trimming and J lost 4 bases; unmatched junction nucleotides: 9. Per the germline V gene, CDR1 is LGHDT and CDR2 is YNNKEL (reference sequence). CDR3 in amino acids: CASSQGTRGPSGNTIYF. The CDR3 nucleotides are TGTGCCAGCAGCCAAGGTACCAGGGGGCCTAGCGGAAACACCATATATTTT.